These T cell receptor beta chains were read from a single sample in a study of OX40 agonist ivuxolimab in advanced cancers. Assay: immunoSEQ multiplex PCR; the TCRdb copy retains only in-frame clones and omits some. The sample carries about 70,000 clones, 70% to 90% recorded once. Sequencing was performed on CD4+ or CD8+ T cells sorted from blood, taken in a trial of the OX40 agonist ivuxolimab. Source of these receptors: an adult with an advanced solid tumor such as melanoma, head and neck, liver or kidney cancer. Each CDR3 is given with its conserved first and last residue. A D gene is named only where the DNA matches it firmly. Clone sizes are given selectively: once, few, many, or a class where the clone is expanded.

. . TRBJ1-6 TRBV18 TGTGCCAGCTCACCGACAAAAGGGTTAGCGGCCCTCCACTTT CASSPTKGLAALHF
. . TRBJ2-5 TRBV5-8 TGTGCCAGCAGGGGAGGGGGCATGGAGACCCAGTACTTC CASRGGGMETQYF
. . TRBJ2-6 TRBV11-1 TGTGCCAGCAGCTTAGTTACGGGCGTCCTGACTTTC CASSLVTGVLTF
. . TRBJ2-7 TRBV19 TGTGCCAGTAGTCCGACAGCGACTACCTACGAGCAGTACTTC CASSPTATTYEQYF
. once TRBJ1-2 TRBV7-6 TGTGCCAGCAGCCCCCGGGACCCAGCGGGCTACACCTTC CASSPRDPAGYTF
. . TRBJ2-1 TRBV2 TGTGCCAGCAGTATTACCGGGACGGAAACCTACAATGAGCAGTTCTTC CASSITGTETYNEQFF
. . TRBJ2-2 TRBV7-9 TGTGCCAGCAGCTTCTGGAGTCCGGGGGTTAACACCGGGGAGCTGTTTTTT CASSFWSPGVNTGELFF
. . TRBJ1-4 TRBV9 TGTGCCAGCAGCGTAGGGGCAGACAGTGCAACTAATGAAAAACTGTTTTTT CASSVGADSATNEKLFF
. . TRBJ1-2 TRBV7-8 TGTGCCAGCAGCTTGGGGACTCCCGGTTATGGCTACACCTTC CASSLGTPGYGYTF
TRBD1 . TRBJ1-5 TRBV18 TGTGCCAGCTCACAACTACCGGACAGGGCTAGCAAGGTGGCCCAGCATTTT CASSQLPDRASKVAQHF
. . TRBJ1-3 TRBV6-1 TGTGCCAGCAGCCCCGGGACTTTCGAAAACACCATATATTTT CASSPGTFENTIYF
. . TRBJ1-1 TRBV10-2 TGCGCCAGCAGTGAACAGGGTGCAAACACTGAAGCTTTCTTT CASSEQGANTEAFF
. . TRBJ2-1 TRBV9 TGTGCCAGCAGCGAGAGGGTCTCACCGGGGCCTGGACCGAATGAGCAGTTCTTC CASSERVSPGPGPNEQFF
. . TRBJ2-7 TRBV5-1 TGCGCCAGCAGCTTGAAGCCAGGGGGGTCCTACGAGCAGTACTTC CASSLKPGGSYEQYF
TRBD1 . TRBJ2-5 TRBV7-8 TGTGCCAGCAGCTTATTCCCGGGACAGGGTGAGGAGACCCAGTACTTC CASSLFPGQGEETQYF
. . TRBJ2-2 TRBV7-8 TGTGCCAGCAGCTTATCGGATTCCACCGGGGAGCTGTTTTTT CASSLSDSTGELFF
TRBD1 . TRBJ1-1 TRBV19 TGTGCCAGTAGACGCTCCCCTTGGACAGGGGTCCGTGGCACTGAAGCTTTCTTT CASRRSPWTGVRGTEAFF
. . TRBJ1-6 TRBV9 TGTGCCAGCAGCGTAGCGTTAAGTAATTCACCCCTCCACTTT CASSVALSNSPLHF
. . TRBJ2-3 TRBV6-5 TGTGCCAGCACTGGGACTAGCACAGATACGCAGTATTTT CASTGTSTDTQYF
. . TRBJ2-5 TRBV5-1 TGCGCCACTACACAATTCCCGGGGGAGACCCAGTACTTC CATTQFPGETQYF
. . TRBJ1-1 TRBV6-1 TGTGCCAGCCCCAAGCAGAGGGGAGCGAACACTGAAGCTTTCTTT CASPKQRGANTEAFF
. . TRBJ2-7 TRBV2 TGTGCCAGCAGTGAAGGGGGAAGGGGACCCTACGAGCAGTACTTC CASSEGGRGPYEQYF
. . TRBJ2-3 TRBV4-2 TGTGCCAGCAGCGCCACTAGTACGACAGATACGCAGTATTTT CASSATSTTDTQYF
. once TRBJ2-7 TRBV2 TGTGCCAGCGGACAACAGGGATACTCCTACGAGCAGTACTTC CASGQQGYSYEQYF
TRBD1 . TRBJ2-7 TRBV18 TGTGCCAGCTCACCCGGGGACAGGGGGCGACACGAGCAGTACTTC CASSPGDRGRHEQYF
TRBD1 few TRBJ1-1 TRBV7-8 TGTGCCAGCAGCTTCGACAGGGGGCAGGGCACTGAAGCTTTCTTT CASSFDRGQGTEAFF
. . TRBJ1-2 TRBV6-1 TGTGCCAGCAGCGAATTGACAGGTCCTAACTATGGCTACACCTTC CASSELTGPNYGYTF
. few TRBJ2-5 TRBV15 TGTGCCACCAGCAGAGATGGACGGATACAAGAGACCCAGTACTTC CATSRDGRIQETQYF
. . TRBJ2-5 TRBV19 TGTGCCAGTAGTATAGATGGGGTCCAGGAGACCCAGTACTTC CASSIDGVQETQYF
. few TRBJ1-1 TRBV2 TGTGCCAGCAGTCAAGAATACGAAGCTTTCTTT CASSQEYEAFF
TRBD1 . TRBJ1-2 TRBV11-2 TGTGCCAGCAGCTCCGGGACAGGGGCGTACTATGGCTACACCTTC CASSSGTGAYYGYTF
TRBD1 . TRBJ1-5 TRBV10-3 TGTGCCATCAGGTCGGACAGGGGAGACAATCAGCCCCAGCATTTT CAIRSDRGDNQPQHF
. few TRBJ1-1 TRBV11-3 TGTGCCAGCAGCCTCGGAGGGAGCATGAACACTGAAGCTTTCTTT CASSLGGSMNTEAFF
TRBD1 . TRBJ2-2 TRBV18 TGTGCCAGCTCACCGACACAGGGGGCCGGGGAGCTGTTTTTT CASSPTQGAGELFF
. . TRBJ2-2 TRBV10-2 TGCGCCAGCACGACAAGCCCGAACACCGGGGAGCTGTTTTTT CASTTSPNTGELFF
TRBD2 . TRBJ2-1 TRBV7-9 TGTGCCAGCAGCCCCAGACTAGCTAGCTCCTACAATGAGCAGTTCTTC CASSPRLASSYNEQFF
. . TRBJ2-7 TRBV29-1 TGCAGCGTTGCGGCAGGGGTGTCCTCCTACGAGCAGTACTTC CSVAAGVSSYEQYF
. . TRBJ2-5 TRBV7-2 TGTGCCAGCAGCTTAGCTGCAGGGGGGGAGACCCAGTACTTC CASSLAAGGETQYF
. . TRBJ1-6 TRBV7-2 TGTGCCAGCAGCTTTCAGGGGTCTAATTCACCCCTCCACTTT CASSFQGSNSPLHF
TRBD1 . TRBJ1-4 TRBV6-5 TGTGCCAGCAGTCTAAGGGGGCTGGGTGAAAAACTGTTTTTT CASSLRGLGEKLFF
TRBD1 . TRBJ1-2 TRBV19 TGTGCCAGCTCCCAGGGGGTTGGCTACACCTTC CASSQGVGYTF
TRBD2 . TRBJ2-7 TRBV28 TGTGCCAGCAGTTTTTCCTTAGCGGGCCTCTCCTACGAGCAGTACTTC CASSFSLAGLSYEQYF
. . TRBJ1-1 TRBV5-8 TGTGCCAGCCCACGGGTTGCCTCTTACACTGAAGCTTTCTTT CASPRVASYTEAFF